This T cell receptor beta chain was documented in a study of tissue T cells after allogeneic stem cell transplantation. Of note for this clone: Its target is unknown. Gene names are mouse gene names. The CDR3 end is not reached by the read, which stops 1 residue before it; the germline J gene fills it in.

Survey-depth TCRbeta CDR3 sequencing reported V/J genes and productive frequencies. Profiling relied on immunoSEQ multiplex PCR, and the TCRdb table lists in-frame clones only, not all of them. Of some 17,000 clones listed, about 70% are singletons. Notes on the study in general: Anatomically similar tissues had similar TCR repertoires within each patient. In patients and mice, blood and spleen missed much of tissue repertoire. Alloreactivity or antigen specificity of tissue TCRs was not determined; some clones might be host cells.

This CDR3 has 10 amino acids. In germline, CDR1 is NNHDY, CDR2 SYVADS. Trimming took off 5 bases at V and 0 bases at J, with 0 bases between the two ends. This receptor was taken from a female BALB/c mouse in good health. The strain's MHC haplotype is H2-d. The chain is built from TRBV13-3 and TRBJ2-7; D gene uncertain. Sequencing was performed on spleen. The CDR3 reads CASSSYEQYF. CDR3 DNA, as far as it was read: TGTGCCAGCAGCTCCTATGAACAGTAC.